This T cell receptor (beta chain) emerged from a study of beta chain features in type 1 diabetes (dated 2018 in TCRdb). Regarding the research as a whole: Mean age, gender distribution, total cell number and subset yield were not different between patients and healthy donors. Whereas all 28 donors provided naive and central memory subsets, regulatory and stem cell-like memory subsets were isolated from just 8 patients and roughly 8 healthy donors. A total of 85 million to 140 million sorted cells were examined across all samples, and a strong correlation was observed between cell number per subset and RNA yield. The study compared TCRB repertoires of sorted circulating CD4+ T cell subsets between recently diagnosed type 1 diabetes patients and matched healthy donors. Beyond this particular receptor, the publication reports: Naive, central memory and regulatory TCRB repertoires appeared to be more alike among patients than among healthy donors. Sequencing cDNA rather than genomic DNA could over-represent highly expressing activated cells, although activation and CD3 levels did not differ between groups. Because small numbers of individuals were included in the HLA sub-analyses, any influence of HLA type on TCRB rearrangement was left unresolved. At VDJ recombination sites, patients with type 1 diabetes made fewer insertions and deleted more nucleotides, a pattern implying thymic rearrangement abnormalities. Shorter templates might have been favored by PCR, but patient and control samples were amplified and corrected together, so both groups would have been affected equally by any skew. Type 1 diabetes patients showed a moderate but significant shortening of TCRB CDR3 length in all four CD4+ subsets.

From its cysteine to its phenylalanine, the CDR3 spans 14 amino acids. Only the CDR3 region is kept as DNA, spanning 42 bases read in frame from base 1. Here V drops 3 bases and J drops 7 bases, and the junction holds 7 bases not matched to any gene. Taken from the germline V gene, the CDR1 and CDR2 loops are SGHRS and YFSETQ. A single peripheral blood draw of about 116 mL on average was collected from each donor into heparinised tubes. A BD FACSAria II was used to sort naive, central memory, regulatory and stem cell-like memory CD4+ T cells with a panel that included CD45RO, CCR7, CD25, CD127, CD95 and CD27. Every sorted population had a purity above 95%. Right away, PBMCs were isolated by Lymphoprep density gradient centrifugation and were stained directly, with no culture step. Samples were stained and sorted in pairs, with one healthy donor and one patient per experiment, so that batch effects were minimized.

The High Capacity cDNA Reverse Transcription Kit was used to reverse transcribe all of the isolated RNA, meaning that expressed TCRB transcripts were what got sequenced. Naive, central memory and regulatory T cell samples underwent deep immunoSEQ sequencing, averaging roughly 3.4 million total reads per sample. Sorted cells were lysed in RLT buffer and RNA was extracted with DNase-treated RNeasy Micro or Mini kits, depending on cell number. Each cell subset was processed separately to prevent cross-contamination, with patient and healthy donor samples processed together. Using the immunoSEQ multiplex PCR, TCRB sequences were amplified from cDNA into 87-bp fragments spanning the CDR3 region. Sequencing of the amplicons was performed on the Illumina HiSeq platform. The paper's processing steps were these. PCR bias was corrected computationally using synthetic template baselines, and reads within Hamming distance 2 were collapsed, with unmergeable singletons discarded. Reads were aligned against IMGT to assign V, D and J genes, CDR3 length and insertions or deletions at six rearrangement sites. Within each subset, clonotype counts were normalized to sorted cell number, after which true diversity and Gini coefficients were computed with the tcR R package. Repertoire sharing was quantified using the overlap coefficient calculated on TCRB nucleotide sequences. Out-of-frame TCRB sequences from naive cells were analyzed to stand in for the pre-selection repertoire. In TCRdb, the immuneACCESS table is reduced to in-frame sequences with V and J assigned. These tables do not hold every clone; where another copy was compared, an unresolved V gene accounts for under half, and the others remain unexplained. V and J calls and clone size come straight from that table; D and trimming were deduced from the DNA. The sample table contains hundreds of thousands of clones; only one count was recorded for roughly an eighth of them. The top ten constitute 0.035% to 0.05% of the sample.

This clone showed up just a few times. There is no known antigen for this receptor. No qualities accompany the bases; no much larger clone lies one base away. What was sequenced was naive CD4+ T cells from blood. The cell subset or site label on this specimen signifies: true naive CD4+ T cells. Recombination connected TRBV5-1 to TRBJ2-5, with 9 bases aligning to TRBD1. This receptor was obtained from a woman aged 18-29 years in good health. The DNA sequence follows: TGCGCCAGCAGCTGGGGACAGGGTCCGCGGACCCAGTACTTC. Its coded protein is CASSWGQGPRTQYF.